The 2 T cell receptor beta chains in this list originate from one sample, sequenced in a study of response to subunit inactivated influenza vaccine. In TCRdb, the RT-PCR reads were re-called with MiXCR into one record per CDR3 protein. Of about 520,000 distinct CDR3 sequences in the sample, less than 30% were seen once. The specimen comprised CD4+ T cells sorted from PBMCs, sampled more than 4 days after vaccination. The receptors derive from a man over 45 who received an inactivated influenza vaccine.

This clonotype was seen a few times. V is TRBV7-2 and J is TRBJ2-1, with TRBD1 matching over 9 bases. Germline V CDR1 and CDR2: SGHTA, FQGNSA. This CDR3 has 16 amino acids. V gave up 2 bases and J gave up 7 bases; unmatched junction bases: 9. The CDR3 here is CASSLKGQGSRNEQFF. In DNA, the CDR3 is TGTGCCAGCAGCTTAAAGGGACAGGGTAGTCGAAATGAGCAGTTCTTC.

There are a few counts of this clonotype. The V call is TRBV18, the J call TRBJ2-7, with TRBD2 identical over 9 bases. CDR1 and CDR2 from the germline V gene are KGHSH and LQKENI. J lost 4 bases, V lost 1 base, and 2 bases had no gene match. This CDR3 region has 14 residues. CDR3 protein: CASSPQTSGYEQYF. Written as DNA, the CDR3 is TGTGCCAGCTCACCACAGACTAGCGGATACGAGCAGTACTTC.